These 7 T cell receptor beta chains share one sample of origin, sequenced in a study of identical twins. MiXCR was run by TCRdb on the 5' RACE reads, yielding one entry per CDR3 protein. The top ten clones hold approximately 0.52% of a sample with just over 450,000 distinct CDR3 sequences, approximately 15% of them seen once. These data also formed part of another study, on yellow fever vaccine responses in identical twins.

Sequencing was performed on CD4+ T cells sorted from blood. The receptor set was obtained from a woman between 18 and 29 years old in good health.

This clonotype was found a few times. The chain couples TRBV7-9 to TRBJ2-2; 8 nucleotides agree with TRBD1. Trimming removed 5 bases from V and 4 bases from J; junction bases left unmatched: 12. Germline lookup yields CDR1 SEHNR and CDR2 FQNEAQ (reference sequence). The CDR3 extends over 17 amino acids. For the CDR3, the DNA is TGTGCCAGCAGCCTTATTCTCAGGGGGCCGGGCACCGGGGAGCTGTTTTTT. Amino acids: CASSLILRGPGTGELFF.

This clonotype was seen a handful of times. DNA for the CDR3: TGTGCCAGCAGCTTAGCCGGGGTAGATCATGAGCAGTTCTTC. Translation gives CASSLAGVDHEQFF. The rearrangement uses TRBV7-9 and TRBJ2-1, with D possibly being TRBD2 (5 bases). The V end lost 0 bases, the J end lost 8 bases, and 11 bases lay between the germline ends. CDR1 SEHNR and CDR2 FQNEAQ come from the germline V gene (reference sequence). This CDR3 region has 14 residues.

This clonotype was observed a handful of times. The V call is TRBV4-2, the J call TRBJ1-6, with D unclear. V lost 0 bases to trimming and J lost 6 bases, with 3 bases between them. The germline V gene has CDR1 LGHNA and CDR2 YNFKEQ. The CDR3 loop spans 13 amino acids. The CDR3 DNA reads as TGTGCCAGCAGCCAAGAGGTTAATTCACCCCTCCACTTT. This gives the protein CASSQEVNSPLHF.

This clonotype was picked up a small number of times. V usage is TRBV24-1 and J usage is TRBJ2-7; the D gene is possibly TRBD2 (6 bases). The V gene lost 7 bases and the J gene lost 2 bases, with 17 bases spanning the gap. CDR1 is KGHDR, CDR2 SFDVKD, per germline. The CDR3 runs to 15 residues. This chain's CDR3 is CATRAHRDFAYEQYF. In DNA form, the CDR3 reads TGTGCCACCAGGGCTCACCGGGACTTCGCCTACGAGCAGTACTTC.

V is TRBV20-1 and J is TRBJ2-7; TRBD1 aligns across 9 bases. Germline trimming cut 3 bases from V and 1 base from J; bases unmatched to any gene: 4. The length of the CDR3 is 14 residues. CDR1 is DFQATT and CDR2 is SNEGSKA in the germline V gene (reference sequence). Written as DNA, the CDR3 is TGCAGTGCTAGTGCGGACAGGGGATCCTACGAGCAGTACTTC. Its protein is CSASADRGSYEQYF.

This clonotype was found many times. The V gene is TRBV5-1, the J gene TRBJ2-3, with D possibly matching TRBD2 (7 bases). V dropped 4 bases and J dropped 6 bases, with 12 bases sitting between them. The CDR3 is 13 residues long. From germline, CDR1 is SGHRS and CDR2 YFSETQ. The CDR3 protein is CASSLRGGDTQYF. As DNA, the CDR3 is TGCGCCAGCAGCCTGAGGGGGGGCGATACGCAGTATTTT. Using reference TRBV5-1 and TRBJ2-3 for the parts outside the CDR3, the full variable domain is KAGVTQTPRYLIKTRGQQVTLSCSPISGHRSVSWYQQTPGQGLQFLFEYFSETQRNKGNFPGRFSGRQFSNSRSEMNVSTLELGDSALYLCASSLRGGDTQYFGPGTRLTVL.

The chain employs TRBV12-3 or TRBV12-4 and TRBJ1-1; D is uncertain. Trimming stripped 5 bases from V and 6 bases from J, with 13 bases between. The CDR3 contains 13 residues. The CDR3 here is CASSEQLLSEAFF. The CDR3 region has the DNA TGTGCCAGCAGTGAACAGCTTCTTTCTGAAGCTTTCTTT.